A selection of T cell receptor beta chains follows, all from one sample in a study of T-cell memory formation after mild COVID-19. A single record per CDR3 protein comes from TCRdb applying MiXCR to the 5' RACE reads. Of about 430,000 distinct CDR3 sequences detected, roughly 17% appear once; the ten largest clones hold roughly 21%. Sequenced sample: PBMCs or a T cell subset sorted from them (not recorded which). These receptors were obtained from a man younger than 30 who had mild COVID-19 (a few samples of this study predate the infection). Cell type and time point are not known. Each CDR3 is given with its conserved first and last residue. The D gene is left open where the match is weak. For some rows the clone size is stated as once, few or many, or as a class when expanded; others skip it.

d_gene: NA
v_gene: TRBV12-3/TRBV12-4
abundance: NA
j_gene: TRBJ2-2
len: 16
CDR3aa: CASSFSTGSYTGELFF
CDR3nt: TGTGCCAGCAGTTTCTCTACAGGGAGTTACACCGGGGAGCTGTTTTTT

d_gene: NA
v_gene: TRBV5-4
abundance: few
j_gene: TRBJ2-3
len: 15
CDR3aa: CASSLLDRFTDTQYF
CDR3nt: TGTGCCAGCAGCTTGTTGGACAGATTCACAGATACGCAGTATTTT

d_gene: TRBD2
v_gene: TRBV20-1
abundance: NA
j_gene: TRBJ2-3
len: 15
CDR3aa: CSGEELAGVTDTQYF
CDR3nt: TGCAGTGGAGAGGAACTAGCGGGGGTGACAGATACGCAGTATTTT

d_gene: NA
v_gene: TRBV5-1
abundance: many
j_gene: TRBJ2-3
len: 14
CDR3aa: CASSLGSRTDTQYF
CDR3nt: TGCGCCAGCAGCTTGGGCAGCCGCACAGATACGCAGTATTTT

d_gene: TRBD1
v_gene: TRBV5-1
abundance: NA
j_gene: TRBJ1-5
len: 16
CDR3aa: CASSLAGQGSGQPQHF
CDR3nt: TGCGCCAGCAGCTTGGCGGGACAGGGGTCGGGTCAGCCCCAGCATTTT

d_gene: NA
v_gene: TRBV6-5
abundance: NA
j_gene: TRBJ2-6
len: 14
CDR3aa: CASNRGPGANVLTF
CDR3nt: TGTGCCAGCAATCGGGGCCCTGGGGCCAACGTCCTGACTTTC

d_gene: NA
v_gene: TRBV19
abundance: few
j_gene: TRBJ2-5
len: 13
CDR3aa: CASSVQLQETQYF
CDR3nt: TGTGCCAGTAGTGTACAGCTTCAAGAGACCCAGTACTTC

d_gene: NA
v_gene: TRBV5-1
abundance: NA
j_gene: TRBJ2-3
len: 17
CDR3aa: CASSLVMARRSTDTQYF
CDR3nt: TGCGCCAGCAGCTTGGTTATGGCCCGGAGGAGCACAGATACGCAGTATTTT

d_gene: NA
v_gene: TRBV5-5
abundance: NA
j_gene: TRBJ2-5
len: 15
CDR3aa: CASSSRGSFQETQYF
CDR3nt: TGTGCCAGCAGCTCTCGGGGCTCATTCCAAGAGACCCAGTACTTC

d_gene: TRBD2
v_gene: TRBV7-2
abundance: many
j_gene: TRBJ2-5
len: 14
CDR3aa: CASSLLAGQETQYF
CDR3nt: TGTGCCAGCAGCTTACTAGCGGGCCAAGAGACCCAGTACTTC

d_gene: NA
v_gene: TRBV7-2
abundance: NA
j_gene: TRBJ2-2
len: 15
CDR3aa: CASSLGGRETWELFF
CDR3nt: TGTGCCAGCAGCTTAGGCGGCAGGGAGACCTGGGAGCTGTTTTTT

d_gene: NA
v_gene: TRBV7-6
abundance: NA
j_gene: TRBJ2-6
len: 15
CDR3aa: CASSARRYGANVLTF
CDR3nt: TGTGCCAGTTCCGCGCGGCGTTATGGGGCCAACGTCCTGACTTTC

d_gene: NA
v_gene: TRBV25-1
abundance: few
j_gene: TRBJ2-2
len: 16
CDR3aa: CASSDSQVGGAGELFF
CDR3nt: TGTGCCAGCAGTGATTCTCAGGTCGGGGGAGCCGGGGAGCTGTTTTTT

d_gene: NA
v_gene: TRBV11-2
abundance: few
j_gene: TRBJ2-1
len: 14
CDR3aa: CASSWRSSGNEQFF
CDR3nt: TGTGCCAGCAGCTGGCGGTCCTCCGGCAATGAGCAGTTCTTC

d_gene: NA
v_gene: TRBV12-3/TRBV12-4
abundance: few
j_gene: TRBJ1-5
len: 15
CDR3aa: CASRGDTLFNQPQHF
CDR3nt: TGTGCCAGCAGGGGGGACACCTTATTCAATCAGCCCCAGCATTTT

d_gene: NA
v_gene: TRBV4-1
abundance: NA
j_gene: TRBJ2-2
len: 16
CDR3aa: CASSQVPGANTGELIF
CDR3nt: TGCGCCAGCAGCCAAGTCCCGGGGGCGAACACCGGGGAGCTGATTTTT

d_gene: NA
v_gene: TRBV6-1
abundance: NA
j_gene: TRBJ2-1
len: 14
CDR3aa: CASRADTGQNEQFF
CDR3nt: TGTGCCAGCAGGGCCGATACCGGACAGAATGAGCAGTTCTTC

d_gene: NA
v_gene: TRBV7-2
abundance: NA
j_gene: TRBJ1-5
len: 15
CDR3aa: CASSPIRGSNQPQHF
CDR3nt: TGTGCCAGCAGCCCTATCCGGGGGAGCAATCAGCCCCAGCATTTT

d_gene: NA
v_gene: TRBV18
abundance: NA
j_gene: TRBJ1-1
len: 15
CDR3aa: CASSPMRSWGTEAFF
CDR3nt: TGTGCCAGCTCACCAATGAGGAGCTGGGGCACTGAAGCTTTCTTT

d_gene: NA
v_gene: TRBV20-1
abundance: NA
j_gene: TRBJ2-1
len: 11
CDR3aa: CSASGPNEQFF
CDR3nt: TGCAGTGCTAGTGGCCCCAATGAGCAGTTCTTC

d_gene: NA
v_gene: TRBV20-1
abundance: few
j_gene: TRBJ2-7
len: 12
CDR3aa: CSARNGPYEQYF
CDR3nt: TGCAGTGCTAGAAACGGGCCCTACGAGCAGTACTTC

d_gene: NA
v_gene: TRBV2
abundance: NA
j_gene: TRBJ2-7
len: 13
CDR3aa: CASLEGRSYEQYF
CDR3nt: TGTGCCAGCCTGGAGGGGCGATCCTACGAGCAGTACTTC

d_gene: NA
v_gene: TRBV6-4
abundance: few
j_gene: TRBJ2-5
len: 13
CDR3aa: CASSRTEQETQYF
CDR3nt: TGTGCCAGCAGTCGGACAGAGCAAGAGACCCAGTACTTC

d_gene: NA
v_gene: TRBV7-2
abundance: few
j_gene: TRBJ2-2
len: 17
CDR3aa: CASSLDFERSGTGELFF
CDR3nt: TGTGCCAGCAGCTTAGATTTCGAGAGGTCGGGCACCGGGGAGCTGTTTTTT

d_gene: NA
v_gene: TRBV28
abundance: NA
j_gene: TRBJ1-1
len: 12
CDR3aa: CASSWPNTEAFF
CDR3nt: TGTGCCAGCAGTTGGCCGAACACTGAAGCTTTCTTT

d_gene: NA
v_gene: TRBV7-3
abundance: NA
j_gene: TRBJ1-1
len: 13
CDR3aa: CASVRGPLTEAFF
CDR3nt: TGTGCCAGCGTCCGGGGGCCGTTGACTGAAGCTTTCTTT

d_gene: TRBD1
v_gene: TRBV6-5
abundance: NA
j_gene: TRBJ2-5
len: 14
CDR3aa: CASGTGVWPETQYF
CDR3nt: TGTGCCAGTGGTACAGGGGTATGGCCTGAGACCCAGTACTTC

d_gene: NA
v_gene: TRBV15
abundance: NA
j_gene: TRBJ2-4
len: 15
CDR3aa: CATSRDSGDKNIQYF
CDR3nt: TGTGCCACCAGCAGAGATTCAGGGGACAAAAACATTCAGTACTTC

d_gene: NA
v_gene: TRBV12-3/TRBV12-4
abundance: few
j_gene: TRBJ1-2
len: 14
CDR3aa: CASTLLGTIYGYTF
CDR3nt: TGTGCCAGCACCTTGTTGGGGACAATCTATGGCTACACCTTC

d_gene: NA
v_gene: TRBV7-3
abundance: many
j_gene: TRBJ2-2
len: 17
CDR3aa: CASSPKLKPRGLGELFF
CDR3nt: TGTGCCAGCAGCCCCAAACTAAAGCCAAGGGGCCTCGGGGAGCTGTTTTTT

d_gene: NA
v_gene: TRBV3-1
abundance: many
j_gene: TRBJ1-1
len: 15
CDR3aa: CASSLAGLGAAEAFF
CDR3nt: TGTGCCAGCAGCCTCGCGGGTTTGGGGGCCGCTGAAGCTTTCTTT

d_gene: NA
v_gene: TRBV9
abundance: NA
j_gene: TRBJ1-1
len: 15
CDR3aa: CASSVARGSNPEAFF
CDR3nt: TGTGCCAGCAGCGTAGCCCGGGGGTCCAACCCTGAAGCTTTCTTT

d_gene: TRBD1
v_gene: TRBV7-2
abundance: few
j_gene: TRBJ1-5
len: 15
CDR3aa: CASSVGQGGYQPQHF
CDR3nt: TGTGCCAGCAGCGTAGGACAGGGGGGATATCAGCCCCAGCATTTT

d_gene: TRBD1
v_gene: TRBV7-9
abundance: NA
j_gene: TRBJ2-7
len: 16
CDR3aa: CASSSRLRTGDSEQYF
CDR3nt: TGTGCCAGCAGCTCCAGGCTGCGGACAGGGGATTCCGAGCAGTACTTC

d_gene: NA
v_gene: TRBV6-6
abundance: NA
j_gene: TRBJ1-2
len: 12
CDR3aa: CASSYTGYGYTF
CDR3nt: TGTGCCAGCAGCTACACAGGGTATGGCTACACCTTC

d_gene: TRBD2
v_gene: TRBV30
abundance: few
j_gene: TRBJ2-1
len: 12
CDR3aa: CAWKRGANEQFF
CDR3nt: TGTGCCTGGAAGCGGGGGGCTAATGAGCAGTTCTTC

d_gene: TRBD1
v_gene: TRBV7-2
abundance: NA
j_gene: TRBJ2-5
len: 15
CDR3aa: CASSFQGAGWETQYF
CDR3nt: TGTGCCAGCAGCTTCCAGGGGGCTGGATGGGAGACCCAGTACTTC

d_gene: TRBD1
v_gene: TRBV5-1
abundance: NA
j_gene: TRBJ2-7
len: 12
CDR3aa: CASTDTGGEQYF
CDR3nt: TGCGCCAGCACCGACACAGGGGGGGAGCAGTACTTC

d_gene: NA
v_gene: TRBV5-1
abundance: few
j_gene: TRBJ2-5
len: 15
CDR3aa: CASSFSGDRPETQYF
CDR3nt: TGCGCCAGCAGCTTTTCAGGGGATCGGCCAGAGACCCAGTACTTC

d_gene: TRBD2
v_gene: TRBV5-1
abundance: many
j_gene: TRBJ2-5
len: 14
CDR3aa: CASSLESGEETQYF
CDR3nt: TGCGCCAGCAGCTTGGAGAGCGGGGAAGAGACCCAGTACTTC

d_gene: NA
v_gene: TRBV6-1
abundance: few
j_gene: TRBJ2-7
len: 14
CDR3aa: CASSEPGYSYEQYF
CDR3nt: TGTGCCAGCAGTGAACCAGGGTACTCCTACGAGCAGTACTTC

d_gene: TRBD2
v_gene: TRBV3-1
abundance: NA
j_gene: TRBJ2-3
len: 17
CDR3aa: CASSGKVLAARTDTQYF
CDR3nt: TGTGCCAGCAGCGGCAAAGTTCTAGCGGCCCGCACAGATACGCAGTATTTT

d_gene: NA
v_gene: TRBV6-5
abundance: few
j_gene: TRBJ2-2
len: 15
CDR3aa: CASTKGQPNTGELFF
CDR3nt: TGTGCCAGCACTAAAGGGCAGCCCAACACCGGGGAGCTGTTTTTT

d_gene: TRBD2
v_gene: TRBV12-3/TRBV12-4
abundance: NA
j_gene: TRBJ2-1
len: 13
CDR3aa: CASLRGGATEQFF
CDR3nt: TGTGCCAGCCTACGCGGGGGGGCCACTGAGCAGTTCTTC

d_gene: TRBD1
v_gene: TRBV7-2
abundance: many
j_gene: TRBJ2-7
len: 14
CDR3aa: CASSHGQGGYEQYF
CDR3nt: TGTGCCAGCAGCCATGGACAGGGGGGCTACGAGCAGTACTTC

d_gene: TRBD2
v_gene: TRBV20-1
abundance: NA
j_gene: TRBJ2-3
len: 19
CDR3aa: CSARGPLLSGGVGTDTQYF
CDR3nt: TGCAGTGCTAGAGGACCCCTTTTATCGGGGGGGGTCGGCACAGATACGCAGTATTTT

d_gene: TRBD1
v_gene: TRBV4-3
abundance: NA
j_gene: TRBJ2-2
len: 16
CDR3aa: CASSQEGAGGTGELFF
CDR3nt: TGCGCCAGCAGCCAAGAGGGGGCAGGGGGCACCGGGGAGCTGTTTTTT

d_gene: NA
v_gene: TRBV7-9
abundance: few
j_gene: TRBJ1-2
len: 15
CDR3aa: CASSRRPGQGYGYTF
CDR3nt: TGTGCCAGCAGCCGGCGGCCTGGACAAGGGTATGGCTACACCTTC

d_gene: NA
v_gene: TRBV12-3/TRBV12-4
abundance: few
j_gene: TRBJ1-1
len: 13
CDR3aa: CASTIGGGKEAFF
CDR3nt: TGTGCCAGCACCATAGGGGGGGGAAAGGAAGCTTTCTTT

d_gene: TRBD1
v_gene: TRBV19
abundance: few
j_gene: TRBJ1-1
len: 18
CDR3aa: CASSIARPGGVGNTEAFF
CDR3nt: TGTGCCAGTAGTATAGCTCGCCCAGGGGGCGTTGGGAACACTGAAGCTTTCTTT

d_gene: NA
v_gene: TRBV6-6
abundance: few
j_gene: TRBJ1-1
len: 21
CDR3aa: CASSSTRTRQALKAEYTEAFF
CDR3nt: TGTGCCAGCAGTTCCACAAGGACCAGACAGGCCTTGAAAGCGGAGTACACTGAAGCTTTCTTT

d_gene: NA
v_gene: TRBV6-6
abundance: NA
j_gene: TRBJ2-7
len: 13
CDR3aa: CASTPQESYEQYF
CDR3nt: TGTGCCAGCACCCCACAGGAATCCTACGAGCAGTACTTC

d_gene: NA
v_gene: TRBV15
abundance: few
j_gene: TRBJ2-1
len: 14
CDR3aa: CATTRDLEDNEQFF
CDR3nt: TGTGCCACCACCCGGGACCTCGAGGACAATGAGCAGTTCTTC